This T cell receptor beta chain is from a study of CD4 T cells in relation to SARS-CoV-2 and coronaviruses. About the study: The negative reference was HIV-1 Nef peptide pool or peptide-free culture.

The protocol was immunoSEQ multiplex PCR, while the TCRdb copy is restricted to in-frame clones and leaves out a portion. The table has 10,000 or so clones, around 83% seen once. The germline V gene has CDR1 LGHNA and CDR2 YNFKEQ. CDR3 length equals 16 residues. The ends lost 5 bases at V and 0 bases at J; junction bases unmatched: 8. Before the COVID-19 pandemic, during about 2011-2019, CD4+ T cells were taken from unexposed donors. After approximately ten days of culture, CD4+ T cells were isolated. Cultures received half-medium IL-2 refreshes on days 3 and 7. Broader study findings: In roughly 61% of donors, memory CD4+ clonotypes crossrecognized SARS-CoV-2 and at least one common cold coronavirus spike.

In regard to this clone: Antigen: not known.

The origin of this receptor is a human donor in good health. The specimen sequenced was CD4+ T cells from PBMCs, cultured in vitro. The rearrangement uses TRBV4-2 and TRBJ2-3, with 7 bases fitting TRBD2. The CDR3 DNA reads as TGTGCCAGCAGCGGTGGGGGGGACTCTAGCACAGATACGCAGTATTTT. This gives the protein CASSGGGDSSTDTQYF.